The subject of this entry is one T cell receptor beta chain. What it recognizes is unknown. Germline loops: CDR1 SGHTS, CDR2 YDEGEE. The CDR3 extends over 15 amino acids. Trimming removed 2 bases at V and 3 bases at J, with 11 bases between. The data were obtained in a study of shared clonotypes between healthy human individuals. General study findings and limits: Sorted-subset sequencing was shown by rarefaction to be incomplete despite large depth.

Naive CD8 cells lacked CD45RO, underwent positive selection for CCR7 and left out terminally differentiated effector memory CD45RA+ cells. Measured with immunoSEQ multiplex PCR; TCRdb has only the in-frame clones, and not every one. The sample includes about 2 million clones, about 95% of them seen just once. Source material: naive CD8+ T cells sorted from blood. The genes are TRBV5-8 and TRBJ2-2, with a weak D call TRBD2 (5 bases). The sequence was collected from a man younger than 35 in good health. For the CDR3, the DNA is TGTGCCAGCAGCTTCGGGGATGGGTACACCGGGGAGCTGTTTTTT. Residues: CASSFGDGYTGELFF. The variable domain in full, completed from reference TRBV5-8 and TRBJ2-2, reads EAGVTQSPTHLIKTRGQQATLRCSPISGHTSVYWYQQALGLGLQFLLWYDEGEERNRGNFPPRFSGRQFPNYSSELNVNALELEDSALYLCASSFGDGYTGELFFGEGSRLTVL.